This T cell receptor beta chain was profiled in a study of identical twins. General observations from the study: Twin-shared out-of-frame alpha sequences showed excess low generation probability. Weaker excess twin sharing was seen among beta out-of-frame sequences.

The germline V gene has CDR1 MDHEN and CDR2 SYDVKM. The ends lost 3 bases at V and 3 bases at J; junction bases unmatched: 8. The CDR3 spans 15 residues. A few counts support this clonotype. The antigen remains unidentified. Unique molecular identifiers were present on the cDNA, which also gained a universal primer site by template switching. TCRdb recomputed calls from the 5' RACE reads with MiXCR, one row per CDR3 protein. The repertoire holds 1.5 million or so distinct CDR3 sequences, with 25% to 35% as singletons. The chain combines TRBV28 with TRBJ2-7, with TRBD1 identical over 7 bases. The sequence came from a newborn girl in good health. The sequencing input was cord blood. CDR3 nucleotide sequence: TGTGCCAGCAGTTTTACAGGGGTTTCCGTCTACGAGCAGTACTTC. It yields the protein CASSFTGVSVYEQYF.